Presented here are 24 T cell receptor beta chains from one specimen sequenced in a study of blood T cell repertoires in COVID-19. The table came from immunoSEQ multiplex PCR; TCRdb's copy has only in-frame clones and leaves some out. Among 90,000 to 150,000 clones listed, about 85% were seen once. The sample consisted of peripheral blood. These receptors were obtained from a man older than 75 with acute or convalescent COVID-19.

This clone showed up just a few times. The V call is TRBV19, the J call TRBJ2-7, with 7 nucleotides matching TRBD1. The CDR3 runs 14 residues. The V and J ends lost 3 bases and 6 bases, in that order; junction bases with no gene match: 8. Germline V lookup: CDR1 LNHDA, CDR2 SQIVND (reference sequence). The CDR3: CASSIGQGVSEQYF. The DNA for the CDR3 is TGTGCCAGTAGTATCGGGCAGGGGGTAAGCGAGCAGTACTTC.

CDR3 sequence: CASSQGRTSASYEQYF. CDR3 sequence (DNA): TGTGCCAGCAGCCAAGGGAGGACTAGCGCTTCCTACGAGCAGTACTTC. The chain joins TRBV4-2 to TRBJ2-7; 9 bases fit TRBD2. CDR1 is LGHNA and CDR2 is YNFKEQ in the germline V gene. Trimming cost V 1 base and J 1 base; bases outside gene matches: 5. The CDR3 covers 16 residues.

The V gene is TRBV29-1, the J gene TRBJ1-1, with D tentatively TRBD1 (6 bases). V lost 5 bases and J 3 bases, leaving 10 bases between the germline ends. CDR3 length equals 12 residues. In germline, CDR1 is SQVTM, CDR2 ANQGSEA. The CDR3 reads CSVNQGYTEAFF. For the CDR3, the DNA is TGCAGCGTTAATCAGGGGTACACTGAAGCTTTCTTT.

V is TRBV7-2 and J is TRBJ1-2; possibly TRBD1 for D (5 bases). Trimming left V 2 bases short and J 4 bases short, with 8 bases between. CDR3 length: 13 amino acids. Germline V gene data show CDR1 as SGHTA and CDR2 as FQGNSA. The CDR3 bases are TGTGCCAGCAGCTTACAGGGAAGCTATGGCTACACCTTC. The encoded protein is CASSLQGSYGYTF. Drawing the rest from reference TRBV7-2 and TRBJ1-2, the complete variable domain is GAGVSQSPSNKVTEKGKDVELRCDPISGHTALYWYRQSLGQGLEFLIYFQGNSAPDKSGLPSDRFSAERTGGSVSTLTIQRTQQEDSAVYLCASSLQGSYGYTFGSGTRLTVV.

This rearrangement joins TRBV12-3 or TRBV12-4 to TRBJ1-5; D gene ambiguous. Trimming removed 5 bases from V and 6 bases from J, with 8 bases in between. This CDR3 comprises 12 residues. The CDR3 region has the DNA TGTGCCAGCAGTACCCCGAGTCAGCCCCAGCATTTT. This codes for CASSTPSQPQHF.

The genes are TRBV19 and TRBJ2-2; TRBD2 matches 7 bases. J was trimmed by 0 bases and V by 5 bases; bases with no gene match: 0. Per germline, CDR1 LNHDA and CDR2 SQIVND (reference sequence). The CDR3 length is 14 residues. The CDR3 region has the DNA TGTGCCAGTAGTGGGACTACGAACACCGGGGAGCTGTTTTTT. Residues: CASSGTTNTGELFF.

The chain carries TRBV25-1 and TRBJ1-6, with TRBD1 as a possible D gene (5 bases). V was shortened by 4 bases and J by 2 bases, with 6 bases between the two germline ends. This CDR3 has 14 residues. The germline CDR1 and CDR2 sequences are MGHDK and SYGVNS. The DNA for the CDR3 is TGTGCCAGCAGTGGACAGCCCTATAATTCACCCCTCCACTTT. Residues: CASSGQPYNSPLHF.

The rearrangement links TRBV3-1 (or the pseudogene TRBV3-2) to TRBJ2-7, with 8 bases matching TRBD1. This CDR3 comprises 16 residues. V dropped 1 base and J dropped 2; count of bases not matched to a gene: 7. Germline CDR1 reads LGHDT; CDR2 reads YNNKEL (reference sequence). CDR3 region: CASSQGLGQGTYEQYF. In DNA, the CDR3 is TGTGCCAGCAGCCAAGGTCTAGGACAGGGAACCTACGAGCAGTACTTC.

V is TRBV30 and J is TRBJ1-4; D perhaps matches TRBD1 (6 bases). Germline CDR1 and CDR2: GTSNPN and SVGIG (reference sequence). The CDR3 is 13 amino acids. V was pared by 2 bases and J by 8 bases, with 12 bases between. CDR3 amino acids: CAWSKQGGEKLFF. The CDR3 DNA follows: TGTGCCTGGAGTAAACAGGGCGGAGAAAAACTGTTTTTT.

The CDR3, as DNA: TGTGCCAGCAGCGGACAGACACCGGAGACCTTTAACTATGGCTACACCTTC. Translated, it gives CASSGQTPETFNYGYTF. V usage is TRBV13 and J usage is TRBJ1-2, with D perhaps matching TRBD1 (6 bases). The ends were cut back, 5 bases at V and 1 base at J, with 20 bases in the middle. Germline assignment: CDR1 PRHDT and CDR2 FYEKMQ (reference sequence). The CDR3 has 17 residues.

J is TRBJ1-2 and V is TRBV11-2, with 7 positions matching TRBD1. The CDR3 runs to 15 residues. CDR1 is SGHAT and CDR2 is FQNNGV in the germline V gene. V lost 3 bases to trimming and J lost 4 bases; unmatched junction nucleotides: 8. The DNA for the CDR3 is TGTGCCAGCAGCTTTGGGTCAGGGGGTAGCTATGGCTACACCTTC. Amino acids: CASSFGSGGSYGYTF. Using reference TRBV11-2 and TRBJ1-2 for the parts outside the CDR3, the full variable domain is EAGVAQSPRYKIIEKRQSVAFWCNPISGHATLYWYQQILGQGPKLLIQFQNNGVVDDSQLPKDRFSAERLKGVDSTLKIQPAKLEDSAVYLCASSFGSGGSYGYTFGSGTRLTVV.

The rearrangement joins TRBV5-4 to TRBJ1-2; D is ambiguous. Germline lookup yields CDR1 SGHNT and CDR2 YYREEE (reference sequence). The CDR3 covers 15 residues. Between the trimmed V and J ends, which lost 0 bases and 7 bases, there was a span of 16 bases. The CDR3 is CASSLGVAPDSGYTF. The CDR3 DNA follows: TGTGCCAGCAGCTTGGGGGTAGCCCCGGATTCTGGCTACACCTTC.

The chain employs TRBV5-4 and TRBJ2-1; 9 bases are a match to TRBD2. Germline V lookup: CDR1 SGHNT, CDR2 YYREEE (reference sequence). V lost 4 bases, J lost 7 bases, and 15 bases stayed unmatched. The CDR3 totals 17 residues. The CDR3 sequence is CASSPSLSGSIGNEQFF. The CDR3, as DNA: TGTGCCAGCAGCCCTTCCCTTAGCGGGAGTATTGGGAATGAGCAGTTCTTC.

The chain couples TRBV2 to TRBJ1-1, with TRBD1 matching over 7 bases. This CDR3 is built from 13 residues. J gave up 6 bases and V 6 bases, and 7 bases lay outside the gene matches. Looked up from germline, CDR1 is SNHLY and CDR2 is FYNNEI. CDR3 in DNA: TGTGCCAGCAGCGCCTCCGGGACAGCTGAAGCTTTCTTT. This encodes CASSASGTAEAFF. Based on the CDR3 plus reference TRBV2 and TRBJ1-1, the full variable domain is EPEVTQTPSHQVTQMGQEVILRCVPISNHLYFYWYRQILGQKVEFLVSFYNNEISEKSEIFDDQFSVERPDGSNFTLKIRSTKLEDSAMYFCASSASGTAEAFFGQGTRLTVV.

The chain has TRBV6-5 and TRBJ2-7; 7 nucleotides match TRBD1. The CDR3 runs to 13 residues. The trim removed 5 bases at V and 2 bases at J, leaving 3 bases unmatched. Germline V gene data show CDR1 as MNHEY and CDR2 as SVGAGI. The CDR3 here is CASSRTGAYEQYF. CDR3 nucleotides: TGTGCCAGCAGTAGGACAGGAGCCTACGAGCAGTACTTC.

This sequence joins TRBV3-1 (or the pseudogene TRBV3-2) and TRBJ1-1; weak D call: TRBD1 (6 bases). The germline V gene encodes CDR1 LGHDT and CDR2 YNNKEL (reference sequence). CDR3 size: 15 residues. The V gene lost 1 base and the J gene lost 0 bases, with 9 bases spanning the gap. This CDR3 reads CASSQGGGMNTEAFF. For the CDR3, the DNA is TGTGCCAGCAGCCAAGGTGGGGGCATGAACACTGAAGCTTTCTTT.

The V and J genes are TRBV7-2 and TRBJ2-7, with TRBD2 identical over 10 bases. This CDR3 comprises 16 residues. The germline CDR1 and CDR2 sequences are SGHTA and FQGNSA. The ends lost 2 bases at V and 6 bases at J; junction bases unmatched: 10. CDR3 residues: CASSLLPLAGAVEQYF. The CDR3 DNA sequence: TGTGCCAGCAGCTTACTTCCCCTAGCGGGAGCTGTCGAGCAGTACTTC.

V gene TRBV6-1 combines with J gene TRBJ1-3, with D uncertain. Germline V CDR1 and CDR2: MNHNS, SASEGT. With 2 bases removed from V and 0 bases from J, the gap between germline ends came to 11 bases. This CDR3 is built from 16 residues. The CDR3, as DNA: TGTGCCAGCAGTGAACGGAGAATCAGCTCTGGAAACACCATATATTTT. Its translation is CASSERRISSGNTIYF.

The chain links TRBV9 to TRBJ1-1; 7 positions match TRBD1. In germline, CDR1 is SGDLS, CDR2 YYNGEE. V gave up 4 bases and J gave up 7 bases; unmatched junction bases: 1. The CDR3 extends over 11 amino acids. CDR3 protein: CASSRDSEAFF. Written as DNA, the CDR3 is TGTGCCAGCAGCCGGGACAGTGAAGCTTTCTTT.

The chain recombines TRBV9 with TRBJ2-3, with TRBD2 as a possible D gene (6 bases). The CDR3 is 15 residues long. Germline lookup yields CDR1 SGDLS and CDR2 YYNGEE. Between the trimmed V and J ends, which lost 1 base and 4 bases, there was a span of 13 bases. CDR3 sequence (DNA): TGTGCCAGCAGCGTATCAGCGCGCGGGGCAGATACGCAGTATTTT. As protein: CASSVSARGADTQYF.

Here the CDR3 reads CASSWTGYAEAFF. CDR3 bases: TGTGCCAGCAGTTGGACAGGGTACGCTGAAGCTTTCTTT. This chain links TRBV2 with TRBJ1-1, with 8 nucleotides matching TRBD1. The CDR3 has 13 amino acids. V gave up 5 bases and J gave up 6 bases; unmatched junction bases: 5. Germline assignment: CDR1 SNHLY and CDR2 FYNNEI.

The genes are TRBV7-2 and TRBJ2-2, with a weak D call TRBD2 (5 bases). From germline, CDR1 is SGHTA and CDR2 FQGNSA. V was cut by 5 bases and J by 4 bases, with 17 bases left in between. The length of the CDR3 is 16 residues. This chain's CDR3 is CASSARVGSGTGELFF. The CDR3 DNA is TGTGCCAGCAGCGCGAGGGTAGGGTCGGGCACCGGGGAGCTGTTTTTT.

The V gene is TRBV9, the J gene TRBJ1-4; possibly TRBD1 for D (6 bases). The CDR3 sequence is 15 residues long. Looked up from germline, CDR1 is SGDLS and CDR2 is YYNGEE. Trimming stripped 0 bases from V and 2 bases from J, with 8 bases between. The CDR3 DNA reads TGTGCCAGCAGCGTAGGTGGGGGCACTAATGAAAAACTGTTTTTT. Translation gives CASSVGGGTNEKLFF.

DNA for the CDR3: TGTGCCAGCAGCCAAGAAGCCAGGGGGTCGGATGGCTACACCTTC. It yields the protein CASSQEARGSDGYTF. The rearrangement links TRBV4-2 to TRBJ1-2; 7 positions agree with TRBD1. The CDR3 contains 15 residues. Germline V CDR1 and CDR2: LGHNA, YNFKEQ. With 0 bases clipped from V and 6 bases from J, the junction kept 7 bases outside the gene matches.